A single T cell receptor beta chain is shown here with its context. These data are taken from a study of blood T cell repertoires in COVID-19. Across the study: PBMCs, B-cell-depleted T cells, or T cells were the source of the cDNA or gDNA that made up the material.

Original data processing: Amplified reference gene primers provided the basis for estimating nucleated cell counts. Sequencing used immunoSEQ multiplex PCR; TCRdb keeps in-frame clones, though not all of them. The D gene and trimming were derived from the DNA, and the V and J assignments and clone size from that table. Here the sample spans 270,000 or so clones, roughly 80% being singletons. This clonotype was obtained from a woman between 45 and 65 years old who had recovered from COVID-19. Material: peripheral blood.

The CDR3 nucleotides are TGTGCCAGTAGTATAGAGGGGCGAGGCTACACCTTC. Amino acids: CASSIEGRGYTF. The gene calls are TRBV19 and TRBJ1-2, with D perhaps matching TRBD1 (5 bases). Trimming shortened V by 0 bases and J by 8 bases, and 7 bases separated the two germline ends. The CDR3 runs 12 residues. CDR1 and CDR2 from the germline V gene are LNHDA and SQIVND (reference sequence).